This T cell receptor beta chain originates from a study of T cells in Graves' hyperthyroidism and ophthalmopathy. Notes on the study in general: The model's output predicted ophthalmopathy at a median of about 5.9 months prior to onset.

An absence of ophthalmopathy progression within 18 months meant stable Graves' hyperthyroidism. Clinicians diagnosed patients from clinical symptoms, serum thyroxine and TRAb, thyroid ultrasound and orbital computed tomography. About 9.4 ml fresh peripheral blood yielded the PBMCs. RNA transcripts gave rise to amplified TCR beta CDR3 regions. The TCR CDR3 was amplified in a first-round RT-PCR using the HTBI primer set. MiXCR was run by TCRdb on the multiplex PCR reads, yielding one entry per CDR3 protein. The sample includes around 500,000 distinct CDR3 sequences, roughly 15% seen only once; the top ten take 14%. This clonotype was counted at least ten times. Antigen unknown. The length of the CDR3 is 12 residues. Looked up from germline, CDR1 is SGHRS and CDR2 is YFSETQ. V dropped 3 bases and J dropped 4 bases, with 8 bases sitting between them.

The TCR originated in a woman in her 40s with Graves' hyperthyroidism. Sequencing used blood. The chain has TRBV5-1 and TRBJ2-7; D perhaps matches TRBD1 (6 bases). The CDR3 region has the DNA TGCGCCAGCAGCTCCGACAGGTACGAGCAGTACTTC. Translated: CASSSDRYEQYF.